This TCR beta chain originates from a study of control samples from healthy donors and cancer patients. Clones were sequenced by immunoSEQ multiplex PCR, and TCRdb holds only the in-frame ones, with some missing. The table records 45,000 to 60,000 clones, roughly nine tenths of them present only once. Germline assignment: CDR1 SGHVS and CDR2 FNYEAQ. The CDR3 is 14 residues long. With 5 bases clipped from V and 5 bases from J, the junction kept 9 bases outside the gene matches. The sequence came from a man in his 60s with head and neck cancer. This rearrangement joins TRBV7-6 to TRBJ2-7, with TRBD1 matching 7 bases. The specimen sequenced was PBMCs. In nucleotides, the CDR3 is TGTGCCAGCAGCCCGGGCAGACAGGGAGACGAGCAGTACTTC. It specifies CASSPGRQGDEQYF.